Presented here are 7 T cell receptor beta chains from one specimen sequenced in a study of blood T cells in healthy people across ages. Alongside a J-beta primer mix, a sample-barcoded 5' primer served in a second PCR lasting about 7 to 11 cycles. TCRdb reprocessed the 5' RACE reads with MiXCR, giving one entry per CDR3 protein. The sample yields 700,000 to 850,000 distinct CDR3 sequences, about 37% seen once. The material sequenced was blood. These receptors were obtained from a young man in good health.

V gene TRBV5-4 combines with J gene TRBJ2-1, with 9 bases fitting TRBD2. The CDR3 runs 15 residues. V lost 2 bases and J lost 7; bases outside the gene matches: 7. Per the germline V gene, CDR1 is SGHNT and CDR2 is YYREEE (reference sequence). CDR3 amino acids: CASSFAGGPSNEQFF. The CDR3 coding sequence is TGTGCCAGCAGCTTCGCGGGAGGGCCGTCAAATGAGCAGTTCTTC.

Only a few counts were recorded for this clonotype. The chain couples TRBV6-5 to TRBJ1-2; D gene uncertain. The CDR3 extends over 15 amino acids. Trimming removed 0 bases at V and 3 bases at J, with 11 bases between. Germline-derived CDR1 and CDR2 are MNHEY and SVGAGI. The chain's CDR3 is CASSYSVEADYGYTF. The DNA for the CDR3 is TGTGCCAGCAGTTACTCGGTTGAGGCTGACTATGGCTACACCTTC.

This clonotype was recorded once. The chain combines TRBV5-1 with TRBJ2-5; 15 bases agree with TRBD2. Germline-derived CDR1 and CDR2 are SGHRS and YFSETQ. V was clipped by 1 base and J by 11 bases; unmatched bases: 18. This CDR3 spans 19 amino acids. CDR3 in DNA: TGCGCCAGCAGCTTGTCCGGACTAGCGGGGGGGAACTCCTACAATGAGCAGTACTTC. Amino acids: CASSLSGLAGGNSYNEQYF.

This chain's CDR3 is CASTLTTSGSSLFF. The DNA of the CDR3 is TGTGCCAGCACCCTTACGACTAGCGGGAGTTCGCTGTTCTTC. The V call is TRBV11-2, the J call TRBJ2-1; TRBD2 aligns across 12 bases. From germline, CDR1 is SGHAT and CDR2 FQNNGV. Germline trimming cut 7 bases from V and 15 bases from J; bases unmatched to any gene: 13. CDR3 length: 14 amino acids.

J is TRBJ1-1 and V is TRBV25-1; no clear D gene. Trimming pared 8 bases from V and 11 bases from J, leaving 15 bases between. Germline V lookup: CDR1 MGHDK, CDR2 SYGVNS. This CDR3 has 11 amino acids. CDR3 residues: CASLSGSRAFF. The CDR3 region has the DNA TGTGCCAGCCTTTCGGGCAGTCGGGCTTTCTTT. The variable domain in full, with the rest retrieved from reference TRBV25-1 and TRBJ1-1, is EADIYQTPRYLVIGTGKKITLECSQTMGHDKMYWYQQDPGMELHLIHYSYGVNSTEKGDLSSESTVSRIRTEHFPLTLESARPSHTSQYLCASLSGSRAFFGQGTRLTVV.

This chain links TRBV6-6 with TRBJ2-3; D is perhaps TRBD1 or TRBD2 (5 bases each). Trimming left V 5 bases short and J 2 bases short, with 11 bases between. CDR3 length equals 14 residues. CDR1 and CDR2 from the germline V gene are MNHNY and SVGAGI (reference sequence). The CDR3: CASSDRGHTDTQYF. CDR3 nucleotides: TGTGCCAGCAGTGACAGAGGGCACACAGATACGCAGTATTTT.

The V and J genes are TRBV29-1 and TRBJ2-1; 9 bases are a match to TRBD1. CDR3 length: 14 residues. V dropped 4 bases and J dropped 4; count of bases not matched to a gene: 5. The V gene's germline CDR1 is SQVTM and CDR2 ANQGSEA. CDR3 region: CSVVGQGAYNEQFF. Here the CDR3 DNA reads TGCAGCGTTGTGGGACAGGGAGCGTACAATGAGCAGTTCTTC.